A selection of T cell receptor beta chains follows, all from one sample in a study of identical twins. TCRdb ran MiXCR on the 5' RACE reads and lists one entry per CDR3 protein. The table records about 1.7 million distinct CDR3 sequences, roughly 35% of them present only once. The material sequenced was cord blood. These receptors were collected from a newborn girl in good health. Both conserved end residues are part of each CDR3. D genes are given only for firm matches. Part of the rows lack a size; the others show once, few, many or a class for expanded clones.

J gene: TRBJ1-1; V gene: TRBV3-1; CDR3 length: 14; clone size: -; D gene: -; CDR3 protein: CASSQGLGGSEAFF; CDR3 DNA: TGTGCCAGCAGCCAAGGGTTAGGGGGAAGTGAAGCTTTCTTT
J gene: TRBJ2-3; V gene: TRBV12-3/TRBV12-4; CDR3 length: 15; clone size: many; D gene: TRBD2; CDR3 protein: CASSIWTSGTDTQYF; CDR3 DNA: TGTGCCAGCAGTATTTGGACTAGCGGCACAGATACGCAGTATTTT
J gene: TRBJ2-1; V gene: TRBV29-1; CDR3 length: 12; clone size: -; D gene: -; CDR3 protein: CSVRTGRGEQFF; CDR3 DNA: TGCAGCGTGAGGACAGGGAGGGGTGAGCAGTTCTTC
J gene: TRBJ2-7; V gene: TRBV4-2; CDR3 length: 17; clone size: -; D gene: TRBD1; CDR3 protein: CASSQKKGQVNSYEQYF; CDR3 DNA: TGTGCCAGCAGCCAAAAAAAGGGACAGGTGAACTCCTACGAGCAGTACTTC
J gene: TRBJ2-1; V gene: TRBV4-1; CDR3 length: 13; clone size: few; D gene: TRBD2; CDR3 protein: CASSRTSVNEQFF; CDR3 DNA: TGCGCCAGCAGCCGGACTAGCGTAAATGAGCAGTTCTTC
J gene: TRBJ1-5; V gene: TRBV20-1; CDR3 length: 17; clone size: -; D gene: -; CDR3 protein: CSASGAGSLHLNQPQHF; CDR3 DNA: TGCAGTGCTAGCGGGGCCGGGTCATTGCATTTGAATCAGCCCCAGCATTTT
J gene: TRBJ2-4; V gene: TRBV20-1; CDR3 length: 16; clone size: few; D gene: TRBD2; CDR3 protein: CSARTSPTLAKNIQYF; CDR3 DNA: TGCAGTGCCAGGACTAGTCCGACCCTAGCCAAAAACATTCAGTACTTC
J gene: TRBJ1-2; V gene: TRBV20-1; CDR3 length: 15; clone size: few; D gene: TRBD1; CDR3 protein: CSASISGTGSSGYTF; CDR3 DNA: TGCAGTGCTAGTATCTCGGGGACAGGGTCCTCTGGCTACACCTTC
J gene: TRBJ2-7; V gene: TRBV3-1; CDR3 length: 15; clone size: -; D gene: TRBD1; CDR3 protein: CASSPQDRFSYEQYF; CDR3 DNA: TGTGCCAGCAGCCCCCAGGACAGGTTCTCCTACGAGCAGTACTTC
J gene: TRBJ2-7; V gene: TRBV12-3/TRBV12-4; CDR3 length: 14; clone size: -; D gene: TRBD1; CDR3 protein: CASSGQGRGLEQYF; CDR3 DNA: TGTGCCAGCAGTGGACAGGGCAGGGGGCTCGAGCAGTACTTC
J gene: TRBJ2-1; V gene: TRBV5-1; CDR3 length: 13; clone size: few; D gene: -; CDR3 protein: CASSLTVNGEQFF; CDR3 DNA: TGCGCCAGCAGCTTGACTGTTAACGGTGAGCAGTTCTTC
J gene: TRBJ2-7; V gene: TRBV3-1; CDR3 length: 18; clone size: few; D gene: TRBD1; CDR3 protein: CASSQSSWTGGNSYEQYF; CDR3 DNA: TGTGCCAGCAGCCAATCCAGTTGGACAGGGGGAAACTCCTACGAGCAGTACTTC
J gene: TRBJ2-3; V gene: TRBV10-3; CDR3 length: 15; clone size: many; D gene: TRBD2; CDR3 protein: CAISGTSGFIDTQYF; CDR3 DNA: TGTGCCATCAGTGGAACTAGCGGGTTTATAGATACGCAGTATTTT
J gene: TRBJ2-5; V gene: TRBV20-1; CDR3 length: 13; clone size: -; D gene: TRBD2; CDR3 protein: CSARRREGETQYF; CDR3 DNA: TGCAGTGCTCGTAGGAGGGAGGGAGAGACCCAGTACTTC
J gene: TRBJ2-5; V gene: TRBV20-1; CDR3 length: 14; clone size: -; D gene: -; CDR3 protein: CSARDPLLPNEQYF; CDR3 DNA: TGCAGTGCTAGAGATCCCTTGTTACCAAATGAGCAGTACTTC
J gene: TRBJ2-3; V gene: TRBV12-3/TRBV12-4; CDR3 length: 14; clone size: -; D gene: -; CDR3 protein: CASSLFVGADTQYF; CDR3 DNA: TGTGCCAGCAGTTTGTTCGTGGGGGCAGATACGCAGTATTTT
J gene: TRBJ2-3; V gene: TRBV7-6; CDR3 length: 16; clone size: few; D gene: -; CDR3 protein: CASSLVGAPITDTQYF; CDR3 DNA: TGTGCCAGCAGCTTAGTAGGGGCCCCCATCACAGATACGCAGTATTTT
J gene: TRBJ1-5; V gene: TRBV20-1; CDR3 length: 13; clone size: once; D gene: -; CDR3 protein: CSARGLNNQPQPF; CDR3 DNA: TGCAGTGCTAGAGGGTTAAACAATCAGCCCCAGCCTTTT
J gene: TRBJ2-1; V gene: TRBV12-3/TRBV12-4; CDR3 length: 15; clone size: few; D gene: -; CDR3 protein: CASSFWAGSYNEQFF; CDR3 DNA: TGTGCCAGCAGTTTCTGGGCAGGCTCCTACAATGAGCAGTTCTTC
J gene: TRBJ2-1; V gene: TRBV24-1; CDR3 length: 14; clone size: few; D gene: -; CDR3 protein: CATPPQITYNEQFF; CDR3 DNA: TGTGCCACCCCTCCTCAGATTACCTACAATGAGCAGTTCTTC
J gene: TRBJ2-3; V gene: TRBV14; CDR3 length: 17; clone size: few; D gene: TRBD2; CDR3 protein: CASSQDWGLAGTDTQYF; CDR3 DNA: TGTGCCAGCAGCCAAGATTGGGGCCTAGCGGGCACAGATACGCAGTATTTT
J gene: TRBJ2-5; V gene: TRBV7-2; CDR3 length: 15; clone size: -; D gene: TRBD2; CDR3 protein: CASSLETSPRETQYF; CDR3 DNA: TGTGCCAGCAGCTTAGAGACTAGCCCCCGGGAGACCCAGTACTTC
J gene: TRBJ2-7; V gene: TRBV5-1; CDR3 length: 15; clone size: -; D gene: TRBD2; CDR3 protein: CASSLQASGQGEQYF; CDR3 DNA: TGCGCCAGCAGCTTGCAAGCTAGCGGGCAAGGTGAGCAGTACTTC
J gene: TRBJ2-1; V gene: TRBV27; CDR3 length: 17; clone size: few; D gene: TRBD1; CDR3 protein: CASSLVQVTGTNNEQFF; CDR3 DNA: TGTGCCAGCAGTTTAGTTCAGGTGACAGGGACCAACAATGAGCAGTTCTTC
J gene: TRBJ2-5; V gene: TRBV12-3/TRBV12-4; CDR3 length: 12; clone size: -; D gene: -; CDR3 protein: CAGSLTQETQYF; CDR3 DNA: TGTGCCGGCAGTTTGACACAAGAGACCCAGTACTTC
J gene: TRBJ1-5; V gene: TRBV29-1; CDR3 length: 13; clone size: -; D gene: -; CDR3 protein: CSIVQAVDQPQHF; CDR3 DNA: TGCAGCATTGTACAGGCTGTGGATCAGCCCCAGCATTTT
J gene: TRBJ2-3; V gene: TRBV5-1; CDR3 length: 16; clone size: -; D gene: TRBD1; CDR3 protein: CASSLIPGQGADTQYF; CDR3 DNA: TGCGCCAGCAGCTTGATCCCGGGACAGGGGGCAGATACGCAGTATTTT
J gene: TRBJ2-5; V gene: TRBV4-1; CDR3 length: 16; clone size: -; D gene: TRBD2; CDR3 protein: CASSLPMGLGKETQYF; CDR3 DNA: TGCGCCAGCAGCCTTCCTATGGGACTAGGAAAAGAGACCCAGTACTTC
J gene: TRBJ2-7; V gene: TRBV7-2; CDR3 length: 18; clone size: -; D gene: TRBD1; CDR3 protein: CASSLVVAYRGRTYEQYF; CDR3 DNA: TGTGCCAGCAGCTTAGTAGTAGCATACAGGGGGCGCACCTACGAGCAGTACTTC
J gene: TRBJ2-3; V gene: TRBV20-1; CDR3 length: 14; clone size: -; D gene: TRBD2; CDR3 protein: CSARTSGVVDTQYF; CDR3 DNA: TGCAGTGCTAGGACTAGCGGGGTGGTAGATACGCAGTATTTT
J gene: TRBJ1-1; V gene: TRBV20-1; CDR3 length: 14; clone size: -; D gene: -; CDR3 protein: CSARDVRLNTEAFF; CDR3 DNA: TGCAGTGCTAGGGACGTTCGCTTGAACACTGAAGCTTTCTTT
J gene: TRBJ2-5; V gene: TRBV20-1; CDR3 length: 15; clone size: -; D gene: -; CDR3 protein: CQSGLLFVLQETQYF; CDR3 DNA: TGTCAAAGCGGATTACTTTTCGTTCTCCAAGAGACCCAGTACTTC
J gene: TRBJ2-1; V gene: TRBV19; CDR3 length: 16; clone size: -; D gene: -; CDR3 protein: CASSIAARTAYNEQFF; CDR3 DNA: TGTGCCAGTAGTATAGCCGCGAGGACAGCCTACAATGAGCAGTTCTTC
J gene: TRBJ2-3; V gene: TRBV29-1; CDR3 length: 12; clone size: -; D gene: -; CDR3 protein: CSVEQGSDTQYF; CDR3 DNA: TGCAGCGTTGAACAGGGGTCAGATACGCAGTATTTT
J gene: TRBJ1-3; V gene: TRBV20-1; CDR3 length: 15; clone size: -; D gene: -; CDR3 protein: CSARDLAGSGNTIYF; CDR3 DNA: TGCAGTGCTAGAGATCTGGCCGGATCTGGAAACACCATATATTTT
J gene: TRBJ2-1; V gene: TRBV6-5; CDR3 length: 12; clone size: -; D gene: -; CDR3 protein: CASSRDNTEQFF; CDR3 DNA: TGTGCCAGCAGTCGGGACAACACTGAGCAGTTCTTC
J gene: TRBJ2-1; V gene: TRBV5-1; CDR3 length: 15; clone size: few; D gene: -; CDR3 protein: CASSSPDRSPNEQFF; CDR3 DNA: TGCGCCAGCAGCTCGCCCGACAGGTCTCCAAATGAGCAGTTCTTC
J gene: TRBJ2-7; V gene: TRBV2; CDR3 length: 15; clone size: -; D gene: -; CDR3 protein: CASSPDRPSSYEQYF; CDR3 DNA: TGTGCCAGCAGTCCCGACAGACCCAGCTCCTACGAGCAGTACTTC
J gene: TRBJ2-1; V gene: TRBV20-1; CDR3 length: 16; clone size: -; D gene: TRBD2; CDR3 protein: CSARDARGGTYNEQFF; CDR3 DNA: TGCAGTGCTAGGGATGCGCGGGGGGGGACCTACAATGAGCAGTTCTTC
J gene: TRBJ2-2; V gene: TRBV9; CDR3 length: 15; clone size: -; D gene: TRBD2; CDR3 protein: CASSATSVATGELFF; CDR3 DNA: TGTGCCAGCAGCGCAACTAGCGTGGCGACCGGGGAGCTGTTTTTT
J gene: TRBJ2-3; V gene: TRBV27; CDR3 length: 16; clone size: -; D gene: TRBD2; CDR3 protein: CASSFWLAGGPVTQYF; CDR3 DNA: TGTGCCAGCAGTTTTTGGTTAGCGGGGGGGCCGGTTACGCAGTATTTT
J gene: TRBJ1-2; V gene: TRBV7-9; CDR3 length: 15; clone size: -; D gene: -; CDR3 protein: CASSFTQGRDYGYTF; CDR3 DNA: TGTGCCAGCAGCTTTACACAGGGTCGGGACTATGGCTACACCTTC
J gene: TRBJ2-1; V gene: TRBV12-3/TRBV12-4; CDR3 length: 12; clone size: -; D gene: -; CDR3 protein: CASRVPQGSEFF; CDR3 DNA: TGTGCCAGCCGAGTACCCCAGGGATCGGAGTTCTTC
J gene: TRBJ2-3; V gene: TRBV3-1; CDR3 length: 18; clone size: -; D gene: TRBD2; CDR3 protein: CASSQGPTSGGPTDTQYF; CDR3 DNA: TGTGCCAGCAGCCAAGGCCCGACTAGCGGGGGCCCCACAGATACGCAGTATTTT
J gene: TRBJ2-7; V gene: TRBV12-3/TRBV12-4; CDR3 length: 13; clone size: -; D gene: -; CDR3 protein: CASSRTGYHEQYF; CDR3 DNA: TGTGCCAGCAGCCGAACAGGGTACCACGAGCAGTACTTC
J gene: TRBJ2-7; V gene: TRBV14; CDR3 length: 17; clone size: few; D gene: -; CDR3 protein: CASSQDGTHPSSYEQYF; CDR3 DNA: TGTGCCAGCAGCCAAGATGGAACCCACCCGAGCTCCTACGAGCAGTACTTC
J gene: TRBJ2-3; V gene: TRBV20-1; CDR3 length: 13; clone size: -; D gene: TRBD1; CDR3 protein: CSAGQGHTDTQYF; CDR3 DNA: TGCAGTGCAGGACAGGGCCACACAGATACGCAGTATTTT
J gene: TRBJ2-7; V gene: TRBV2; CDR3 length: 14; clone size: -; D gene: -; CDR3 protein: CASSERDGSYEQYF; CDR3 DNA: TGTGCCAGCAGTGAGCGGGACGGCTCCTACGAGCAGTACTTC